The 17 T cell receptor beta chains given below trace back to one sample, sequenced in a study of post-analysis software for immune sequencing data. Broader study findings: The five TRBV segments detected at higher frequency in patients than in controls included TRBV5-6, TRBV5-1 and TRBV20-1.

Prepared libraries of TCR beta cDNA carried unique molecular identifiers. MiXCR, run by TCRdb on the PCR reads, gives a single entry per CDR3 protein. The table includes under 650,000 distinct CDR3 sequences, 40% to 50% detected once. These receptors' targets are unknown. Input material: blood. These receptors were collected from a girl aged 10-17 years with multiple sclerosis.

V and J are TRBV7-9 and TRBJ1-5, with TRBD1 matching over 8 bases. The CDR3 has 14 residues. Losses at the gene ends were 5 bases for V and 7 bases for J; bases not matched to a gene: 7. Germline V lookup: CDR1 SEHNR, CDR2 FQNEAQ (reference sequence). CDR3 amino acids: CASSPTGTGQPQHF. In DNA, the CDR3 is TGTGCCAGCAGCCCGACAGGGACAGGACAGCCCCAGCATTTT.

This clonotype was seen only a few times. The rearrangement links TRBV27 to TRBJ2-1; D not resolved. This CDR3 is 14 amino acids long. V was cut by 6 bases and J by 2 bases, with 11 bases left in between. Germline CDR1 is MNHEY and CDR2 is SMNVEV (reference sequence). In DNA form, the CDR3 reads TGTGCCAGCAGCCCTCCTTTTACCTACAATGAGCAGTTCTTC. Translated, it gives CASSPPFTYNEQFF.

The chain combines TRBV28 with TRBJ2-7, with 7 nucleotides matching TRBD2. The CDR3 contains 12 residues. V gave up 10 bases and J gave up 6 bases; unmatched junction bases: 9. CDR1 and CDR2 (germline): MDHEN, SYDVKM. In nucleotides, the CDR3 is TGTGCCACCACGGTGGGAGGGCCCGAGCAGTACTTC. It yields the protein CATTVGGPEQYF.

The CDR3 DNA is TGTGCCAGCAGTTACTCACGGGTGCTAGCCAAAAACATTCAGTACTTC. Amino acid sequence: CASSYSRVLAKNIQYF. The chain carries TRBV6-5 and TRBJ2-4, with D hard to call. V lost 0 bases and J 0 bases, leaving 9 bases between the germline ends. The CDR3 is 16 amino acids. CDR1 MNHEY and CDR2 SVGAGI come from the germline V gene.

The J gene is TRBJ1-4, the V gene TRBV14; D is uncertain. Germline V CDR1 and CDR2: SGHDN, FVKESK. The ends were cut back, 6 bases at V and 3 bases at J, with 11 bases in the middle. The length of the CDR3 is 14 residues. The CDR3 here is CASSQRAANEKLFF. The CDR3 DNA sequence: TGTGCCAGCAGTCAGAGAGCAGCTAATGAAAAACTGTTTTTT.

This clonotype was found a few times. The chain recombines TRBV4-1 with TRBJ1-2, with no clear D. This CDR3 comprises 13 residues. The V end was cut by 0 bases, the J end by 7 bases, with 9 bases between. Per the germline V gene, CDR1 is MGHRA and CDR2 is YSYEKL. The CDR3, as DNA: TGCGCCAGCAGCCAAGAACGTATGTCTGGCTACACCTTC. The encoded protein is CASSQERMSGYTF.

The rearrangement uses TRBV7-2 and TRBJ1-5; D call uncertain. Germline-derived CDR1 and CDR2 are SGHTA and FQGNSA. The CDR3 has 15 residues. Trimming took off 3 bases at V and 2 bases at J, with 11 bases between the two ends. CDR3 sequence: CASSFDPWGNQPQHF. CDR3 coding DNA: TGTGCCAGCAGCTTCGATCCCTGGGGCAATCAGCCCCAGCATTTT.

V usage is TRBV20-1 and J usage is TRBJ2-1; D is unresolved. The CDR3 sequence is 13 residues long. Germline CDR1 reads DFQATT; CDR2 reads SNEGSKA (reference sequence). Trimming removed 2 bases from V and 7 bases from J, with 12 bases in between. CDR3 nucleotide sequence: TGCAGTGCTAGATGGTTCCTTGGGAATGAGCAGTTCTTC. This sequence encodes CSARWFLGNEQFF.

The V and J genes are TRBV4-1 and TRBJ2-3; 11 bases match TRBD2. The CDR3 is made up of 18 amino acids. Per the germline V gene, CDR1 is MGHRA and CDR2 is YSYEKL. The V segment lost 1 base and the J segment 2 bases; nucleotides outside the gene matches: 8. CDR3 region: CASSQAPSGGPITDTQYF. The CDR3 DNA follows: TGCGCCAGCAGCCAAGCGCCTAGCGGGGGGCCGATCACAGATACGCAGTATTTT.

Here the CDR3 reads CASSLGGRGRTEAFF. DNA for the CDR3: TGTGCCAGCAGTTTAGGGGGAAGGGGTAGGACTGAAGCTTTCTTT. This chain connects TRBV28 to TRBJ1-1; D may be TRBD1 (5 bases). V dropped 2 bases and J dropped 5 bases, with 15 bases sitting between them. Germline CDR1 MDHEN, CDR2 SYDVKM. CDR3 size: 15 residues.

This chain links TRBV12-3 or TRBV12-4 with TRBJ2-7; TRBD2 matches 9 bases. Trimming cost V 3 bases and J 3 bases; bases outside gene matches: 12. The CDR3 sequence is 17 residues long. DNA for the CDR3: TGTGCCAGCAGTTTTGGGGTTCGAGGACTAGCGCACTACGAGCAGTACTTC. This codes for CASSFGVRGLAHYEQYF.

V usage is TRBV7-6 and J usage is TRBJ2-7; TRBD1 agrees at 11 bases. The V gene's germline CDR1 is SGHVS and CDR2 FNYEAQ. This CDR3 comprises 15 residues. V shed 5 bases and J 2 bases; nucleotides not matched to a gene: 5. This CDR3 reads CASSHPGQGAYEQYF. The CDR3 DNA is TGTGCCAGCAGCCACCCGGGACAGGGGGCCTACGAGCAGTACTTC. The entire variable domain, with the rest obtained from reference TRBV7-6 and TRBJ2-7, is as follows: GAGVSQSPRYKVTKRGQDVALRCDPISGHVSLYWYRQALGQGPEFLTYFNYEAQQDKSGLPNDRFSAERPEGSISTLTIQRTEQRDSAMYRCASSHPGQGAYEQYFGPGTRLTVT.

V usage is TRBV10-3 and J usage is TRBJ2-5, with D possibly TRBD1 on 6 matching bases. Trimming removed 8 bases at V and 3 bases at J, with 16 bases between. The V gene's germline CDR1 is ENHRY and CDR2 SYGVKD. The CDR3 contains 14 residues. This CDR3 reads CAISGLDRKETQYF. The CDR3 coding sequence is TGTGCCATCTCTGGACTGGACAGAAAAGAGACCCAGTACTTC.

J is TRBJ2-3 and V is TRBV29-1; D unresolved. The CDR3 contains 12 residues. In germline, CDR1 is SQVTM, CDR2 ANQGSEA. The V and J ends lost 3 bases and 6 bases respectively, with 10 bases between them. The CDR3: CSVEVQFDTQYF. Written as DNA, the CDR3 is TGCAGCGTTGAGGTGCAGTTCGATACGCAGTATTTT.

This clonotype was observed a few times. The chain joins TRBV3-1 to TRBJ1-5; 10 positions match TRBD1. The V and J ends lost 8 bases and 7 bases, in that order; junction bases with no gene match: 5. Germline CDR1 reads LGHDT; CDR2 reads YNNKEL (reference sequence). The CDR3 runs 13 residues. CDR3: CASGDRGEQPQHF. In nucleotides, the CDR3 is TGTGCCAGCGGGGACAGGGGAGAACAGCCCCAGCATTTT.

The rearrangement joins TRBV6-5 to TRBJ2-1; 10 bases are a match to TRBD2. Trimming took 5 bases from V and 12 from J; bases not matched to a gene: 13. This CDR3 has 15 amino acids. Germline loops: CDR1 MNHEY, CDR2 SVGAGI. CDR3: CASSGLAEGEDGQFF. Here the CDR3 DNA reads TGTGCCAGCAGTGGACTAGCGGAGGGAGAGGATGGGCAGTTCTTC.

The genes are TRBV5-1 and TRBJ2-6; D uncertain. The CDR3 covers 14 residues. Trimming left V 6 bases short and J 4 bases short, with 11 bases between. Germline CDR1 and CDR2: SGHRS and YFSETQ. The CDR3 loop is CASTKGAGANVLTF. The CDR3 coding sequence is TGCGCCAGCACCAAGGGTGCCGGGGCCAACGTCCTGACTTTC. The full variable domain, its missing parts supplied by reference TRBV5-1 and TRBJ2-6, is KAGVTQTPRYLIKTRGQQVTLSCSPISGHRSVSWYQQTPGQGLQFLFEYFSETQRNKGNFPGRFSGRQFSNSRSEMNVSTLELGDSALYLCASTKGAGANVLTFGAGSRLTVL.